The next 25 T cell receptor beta chains were all read from a single sample in a study of OX40 agonist ivuxolimab in advanced cancers. Sequencing was performed with immunoSEQ multiplex PCR; in TCRdb, only in-frame clones are kept and a portion is missing. Of tens of thousands of clones in the sample, about 91% were seen once. The sequencing here drew on CD4+ or CD8+ T cells sorted from blood, taken in a trial of the OX40 agonist ivuxolimab. The receptors stem from an adult with an advanced solid tumor such as melanoma, head and neck, liver or kidney cancer.

The V gene is TRBV12-5, the J gene TRBJ2-1, with TRBD2 identical over 8 bases. V shed 0 bases, J shed 0 bases, and the junction held 10 bases outside the gene matches. The CDR3 spans 19 residues. Germline V gene data show CDR1 as LGHNT and CDR2 as FRNRAP. CDR3: CASGLVLADLTFSYNEQFF. The DNA of the CDR3 is TGTGCTAGTGGTTTGGTACTAGCGGATTTAACATTCTCCTACAATGAGCAGTTCTTC.

The chain couples TRBV7-9 to TRBJ2-7; D not resolved. This CDR3 spans 17 amino acids. V shed 4 bases and J shed 3 bases, with 22 bases lying between them. The germline V gene has CDR1 SEHNR and CDR2 FQNEAQ (reference sequence). The chain's CDR3 is CASSSSGRMNLGYEQYF. The CDR3 DNA is TGTGCCAGCAGCTCCTCCGGGCGAATGAATTTGGGCTACGAGCAGTACTTC.

For the CDR3, the DNA is TGTGCCAGCAGCTGGGACGAGACGCAGCCCCAGCATTTT. Its protein product is CASSWDETQPQHF. This rearrangement joins TRBV2 to TRBJ1-5; perhaps TRBD1 as D (5 bases). Trimming left V 6 bases short and J 7 bases short, with 13 bases between. CDR3 length: 13 amino acids. CDR1 and CDR2 (germline): SNHLY, FYNNEI.

The chain is built from TRBV27 and TRBJ1-1, with D perhaps TRBD1 (5 bases). There are 14 residues in the CDR3. Per germline, CDR1 MNHEY and CDR2 SMNVEV (reference sequence). Trimming left V 3 bases short and J 1 base short, with 9 bases between. In DNA form, the CDR3 reads TGTGCCAGCAGTTTCAGGGTAGGGAACACTGAAGCTTTCTTT. As protein: CASSFRVGNTEAFF.

This rearrangement joins TRBV29-1 to TRBJ2-7, with a possible D match to TRBD2 (6 bases). V lost 6 bases, J lost 2 bases, and 17 bases lay in between. CDR3 length equals 14 residues. The germline V gene has CDR1 SQVTM and CDR2 ANQGSEA. The CDR3: CSVSAGSSTYEQYF. CDR3 in DNA: TGCAGCGTGAGTGCCGGGAGCAGCACCTACGAGCAGTACTTC.

This chain connects TRBV18 to TRBJ1-5, with D possibly TRBD1 on 5 matching bases. The ends were cut back, 2 bases at V and 7 bases at J, with 12 bases in the middle. This CDR3 is 14 amino acids long. CDR1 KGHSH and CDR2 LQKENI come from the germline V gene. The CDR3 coding sequence is TGTGCCAGCTCACCAGGGGGGTCCCGACAGCCCCAGCATTTT. It yields the protein CASSPGGSRQPQHF.

The rearrangement joins TRBV28 to TRBJ2-7; TRBD1 aligns across 9 bases. The CDR3 is 14 residues long. Trimming took 7 bases from V and 3 from J; bases not matched to a gene: 7. Germline values: CDR1 MDHEN, CDR2 SYDVKM. As DNA, the CDR3 is TGTGCCAGCACCCTTGGGGACAGGGACTACGAGCAGTACTTC. Protein sequence: CASTLGDRDYEQYF.

The J gene is TRBJ1-1, the V gene TRBV2, with D tentatively TRBD1 (6 bases). Looked up from germline, CDR1 is SNHLY and CDR2 is FYNNEI. V lost 6 bases and J 4 bases, leaving 15 bases between the germline ends. The CDR3 length is 14 residues. The CDR3 nucleotides are TGTGCCAGCAGAGAAACAGGGTCGGGCACTGAAGCTTTCTTT. Its translation is CASRETGSGTEAFF.

The V gene is TRBV28, the J gene TRBJ2-5; 9 bases align to TRBD1. CDR3 length: 16 residues. V was clipped by 5 bases and J by 4 bases; unmatched bases: 11. Looked up from germline, CDR1 is MDHEN and CDR2 is SYDVKM. The CDR3 here is CASSIPGQGISETQYF. The CDR3 nucleotides read TGTGCCAGCAGTATACCGGGACAGGGTATTTCAGAGACCCAGTACTTC.

This clone has a single count. The genes are TRBV19 and TRBJ1-1; the D gene is possibly TRBD1 (6 bases). Trimming stripped 10 bases from V and 4 bases from J, with 25 bases between. CDR1 and CDR2 from the germline V gene are LNHDA and SQIVND (reference sequence). The CDR3 is 16 residues long. The CDR3 DNA is TGTGCCACCCGACCCGGGAGTGGGGGCCTGGGCACTGAAGCTTTCTTT. Protein sequence: CATRPGSGGLGTEAFF.

This clone was counted between two and nine times. The chain joins TRBV4-2 to TRBJ2-1; 13 nucleotides agree with TRBD2. Germline V gives CDR1 LGHNA, CDR2 YNFKEQ. The CDR3 has 22 amino acids. Trimming at V came to 2 bases and at J to 0 bases, leaving 16 bases not matched to a gene. This CDR3 reads CASSQPSPGTSGVSSSYNEQFF. CDR3 sequence (DNA): TGTGCCAGCAGCCAACCCTCGCCCGGGACTAGCGGGGTTTCAAGCTCCTACAATGAGCAGTTCTTC.

This clone was picked up one time. This chain uses TRBV27 with TRBJ2-4, with a weak D call TRBD2 (6 bases). Trimming pared 8 bases from V and 9 bases from J, leaving 11 bases between. The CDR3 contains 11 residues. Germline CDR1 is MNHEY and CDR2 is SMNVEV (reference sequence). The CDR3 region has the DNA TGTGCCAGCCGGGGGATTGGCATTCAGTACTTC. It specifies CASRGIGIQYF.

This clone appeared a few times. This sequence joins TRBV5-1 and TRBJ1-3; no clear D gene. Trimming pared 0 bases from V and 0 bases from J, leaving 4 bases between. Germline V gene data show CDR1 as SGHRS and CDR2 as YFSETQ. The CDR3 length is 14 residues. The CDR3 is CASSLGFSGNTIYF. CDR3 in DNA: TGCGCCAGCAGCTTGGGGTTCTCTGGAAACACCATATATTTT.

The J gene is TRBJ1-1, the V gene TRBV5-8; no firm D call. CDR1 is SGHTS and CDR2 is YDEGEE in the germline V gene. Trimming took off 0 bases at V and 1 base at J, with 10 bases between the two ends. CDR3 length equals 15 residues. CDR3 region: CASSLGAVRNTEAFF. The CDR3 coding sequence is TGTGCCAGCAGCTTGGGGGCAGTGAGGAACACTGAAGCTTTCTTT.

The CDR3 is CASRTLASRGDNEQFF. The CDR3 nucleotides read TGTGCCAGCAGGACCCTGGCCAGCCGAGGGGACAATGAGCAGTTCTTC. The chain has TRBV2 and TRBJ2-1, with D perhaps TRBD1 or TRBD2 (5 bases each). Trimming left V 6 bases short and J 5 bases short, with 20 bases between. Germline CDR1 SNHLY, CDR2 FYNNEI. This CDR3 is built from 16 residues.

The chain combines TRBV18 with TRBJ1-1; D unresolved. The V end lost 6 bases, the J end lost 9 bases, and 17 bases lay between the germline ends. Germline assignment: CDR1 KGHSH and CDR2 LQKENI. The length of the CDR3 is 13 residues. This CDR3 reads CASSSSQASQAFF. For the CDR3, the DNA is TGTGCCAGCTCGTCTTCCCAGGCCTCGCAAGCTTTCTTT. Drawing the rest from reference TRBV18 and TRBJ1-1, the complete variable domain is NAGVMQNPRHLVRRRGQEARLRCSPMKGHSHVYWYRQLPEEGLKFMVYLQKENIIDESGMPKERFSAEFPKEGPSILRIQQVVRGDSAAYFCASSSSQASQAFFGQGTRLTVV.

Written as DNA, the CDR3 is TGCGCCAGCAGCCAAGGCCTATCTCCCTCCGAGCAGTACTTC. Its protein product is CASSQGLSPSEQYF. This chain links TRBV4-1 with TRBJ2-7, with no clear D. V lost 1 base, J lost 6 bases, and 13 bases lay in between. Germline V gene sequence: CDR1 MGHRA, CDR2 YSYEKL. CDR3 length equals 14 residues.

The chain carries TRBV19 and TRBJ2-5, with 10 bases identical to TRBD1. The junction had 8 bases not matched to a gene; V was cut back by 2 bases and J by 5 bases. The germline V gene encodes CDR1 LNHDA and CDR2 SQIVND (reference sequence). The CDR3 is 16 residues long. The CDR3 region is CASSIPPGQGTETQYF. The CDR3 bases are TGTGCCAGTAGTATACCCCCGGGACAGGGGACGGAGACCCAGTACTTC.

This chain connects TRBV28 to TRBJ2-6; D remains ambiguous. CDR3 length: 12 residues. V was clipped by 4 bases and J by 8 bases, with 6 bases between them. CDR1 and CDR2 (germline): MDHEN, SYDVKM. CDR3 in amino acids: CASSSSTNVLTF. In DNA form, the CDR3 reads TGTGCCAGCAGTTCGAGTACCAACGTCCTGACTTTC.

The chain is built from TRBV28 and TRBJ2-7; a weak D match, TRBD1 (7 bases). CDR3 size: 15 residues. CDR1 is MDHEN, CDR2 SYDVKM, per germline. V was pared by 8 bases and J by 2 bases, with 19 bases between. The CDR3 reads CASHQGGVGPYEQYF. DNA for the CDR3: TGTGCCAGCCACCAGGGGGGAGTAGGGCCCTACGAGCAGTACTTC.

The rearrangement uses TRBV5-1 and TRBJ1-2; D unresolved. Trimming removed 4 bases at V and 7 bases at J, with 14 bases between. The CDR3 has 13 residues. The V gene's germline CDR1 is SGHRS and CDR2 YFSETQ. CDR3 sequence reads: CASSPIWGVGYTF. In DNA form, the CDR3 reads TGCGCCAGCAGCCCGATTTGGGGTGTTGGCTACACCTTC.

The chain has TRBV30 and TRBJ2-7; D not resolved. The CDR3 is made up of 13 amino acids. V lost 3 bases and J 1 base, leaving 10 bases between the germline ends. Germline CDR1 and CDR2: GTSNPN and SVGIG (reference sequence). The DNA for the CDR3 is TGTGCCTGGAGGAACCACCTTTCCTACGAGCAGTACTTC. Translation: CAWRNHLSYEQYF.

The rearrangement links TRBV2 to TRBJ2-2; TRBD1 matches 8 bases. V shed 6 bases, J shed 2 bases, and the junction held 2 bases outside the gene matches. The CDR3 has 14 amino acids. Per the germline V gene, CDR1 is SNHLY and CDR2 is FYNNEI. The CDR3: CASRGQGNTGELFF. DNA for the CDR3: TGTGCCAGCAGAGGACAGGGCAACACCGGGGAGCTGTTTTTT. Based on the CDR3 plus reference TRBV2 and TRBJ2-2, the full variable domain is EPEVTQTPSHQVTQMGQEVILRCVPISNHLYFYWYRQILGQKVEFLVSFYNNEISEKSEIFDDQFSVERPDGSNFTLKIRSTKLEDSAMYFCASRGQGNTGELFFGEGSRLTVL.

CDR3 region: CASSLGTGGLSGELFF. The CDR3 nucleotides are TGTGCCAGCAGCCTCGGGACAGGGGGCTTGTCCGGGGAGCTGTTTTTT. V gene TRBV11-3 combines with J gene TRBJ2-2, with 12 bases fitting TRBD1. The CDR3 has 16 residues. The V gene's germline CDR1 is SGHNT and CDR2 YENEEA. V lost 5 bases, J lost 6 bases, and 7 bases stayed unmatched.

The rearrangement joins TRBV30 to TRBJ1-1; D is ambiguous. Germline CDR1 and CDR2: GTSNPN and SVGIG (reference sequence). V lost 4 bases and J lost 2, with 8 bases in between. The length of the CDR3 is 12 residues. CDR3 sequence (DNA): TGTGCCTGGACCCCTGGAAACACTGAAGCTTTCTTT. It codes for CAWTPGNTEAFF.